The clone carrying this T cell receptor beta chain was seen ten or more times. Unsorted libraries used 2 million PBMCs kept at -80 degrees C. This specimen belongs to a study of neurological immune-mediated disorders. Germline V gene lookup returns CDR1 SGHDN and CDR2 FVKESK. This CDR3 spans 16 amino acids. The V segment lost 2 bases and the J segment 7 bases; nucleotides outside the gene matches: 6. Each TCR transcript was tagged with a 10-nucleotide random UMI during 5'RACE. TCRdb re-called the 5' RACE reads with MiXCR, one entry per CDR3 protein. The data contain about 62,000 distinct CDR3 sequences, about 3.5% of them singletons.

This receptor was obtained from a woman aged 45-60 years with multiple sclerosis. The sample consisted of PBMCs. The chain carries TRBV14 and TRBJ1-6; 9 bases are a match to TRBD1. The CDR3 DNA follows: TGTGCCAGCAGCCAACGAAGGGACAGGGCGAATTCACCCCTCCACTTT. It codes for CASSQRRDRANSPLHF.